Listed below are T cell receptor beta chains from one sample, sequenced in a study of T cell repertoires in cytomegalovirus infection. Each CDR3 protein gets one entry after TCRdb re-called the reads with MiXCR. The top ten hold around an eighth of the sample, which has around 900,000 distinct CDR3 sequences, roughly a third seen once. For these receptors, no antigen is known. The material sequenced was cultured CD8+ T cells from PBMCs, taken from culture after CMV antigen stimulation. Source of these receptors: a human donor in good health (CMV status not recorded). Some clones in this sample may be carry-over from other donors' samples. CDR3s include the opening cysteine and the closing phenylalanine or tryptophan. D genes are given only for firm matches. Rows may omit the clone size; those that give it use once, few, many or a size class.

v_call	clone_size	d_call	j_call	cdr3_nt	cdr3_aa
TRBV6-5	-	-	TRBJ1-6	TGTGCCAACAGTTACTCTGGGAGCTCCTATAATTCACCCCTCCACTTT	CANSYSGSSYNSPLHF
TRBV28	many	-	TRBJ2-5	TGTGCCAGCTCTTCGGGTCGGCGGAGATTCGAGGAGACCCAGTACTTC	CASSSGRRRFEETQYF
TRBV7-6	few	TRBD1	TRBJ1-2	TGTGCCAGCAGCTTAGGGGACAGGCGGAACTATGGCTACACCTTC	CASSLGDRRNYGYTF
TRBV19	-	TRBD1	TRBJ1-1	TGTGCCAGTAGGAATTTGACAGGGTACACTGAAGCTTTCTTT	CASRNLTGYTEAFF
TRBV12-3/TRBV12-4	few	-	TRBJ2-5	TGTGCCAGCAGTTTAACTACAATAGAGACCCAGTACTTC	CASSLTTIETQYF
TRBV27	-	-	TRBJ1-5	TGTGCCAGCAGTTACGGGGTGCATCAGCCCCAGCATTTT	CASSYGVHQPQHF
TRBV7-8	-	TRBD2	TRBJ2-3	TGTGCCAGCAGCGAGGGACTAGCGCGCCGCACAGATACGCAGTATTTT	CASSEGLARRTDTQYF
TRBV5-5	-	-	TRBJ1-5	TGTGCCAGCAGCGGGGTAGGGGTTGAACAGCCCCAGCATTTT	CASSGVGVEQPQHF
TRBV6-5	-	-	TRBJ1-4	TGTGCCAGCAGTTACTCGGTCTATTCGCTCCGAAATGAAAAACTGTTTTTT	CASSYSVYSLRNEKLFF
TRBV7-8	few	-	TRBJ1-6	TGTGCCAGCAGCTTCAAAGGGGAACATTCACCCCTCCACTTT	CASSFKGEHSPLHF
TRBV7-8	many	-	TRBJ1-1	TGTGCCAGCAGCGCACAGGGTGTAGCTTTCTTT	CASSAQGVAFF
TRBV10-3	few	-	TRBJ2-2	TGTGCCATCAGTGAGGGTCTCACCGGGGAGCTGTTTTTT	CAISEGLTGELFF
TRBV25-1	few	-	TRBJ2-3	TGTGCCAGCAGTGAATTTAGCAATACGCAGTATTTT	CASSEFSNTQYF
TRBV12-3/TRBV12-4	-	TRBD2	TRBJ2-1	TGTGCCAGCAGTTTGGGACTAGCGGGGTTCAATGAGCAGTTCTTC	CASSLGLAGFNEQFF